The rows below give T cell receptor beta chains drawn from one sample of a study of blood T cell repertoires in COVID-19. TCRdb's table, derived via immunoSEQ multiplex PCR, lists solely in-frame clones and lacks some. The sample has some 260,000 clones; roughly four fifths are singletons. The sequencing sample was made of PBMCs or T cells enriched from blood (not recorded which). The source of these receptors is a man younger than 40 with acute COVID-19. The CDR3 runs from the conserved cysteine through the conserved F or W. Fields, in order: J gene, V gene, clone size, D gene, CDR3 DNA, CDR3 protein. A D gene is named only where the DNA matches it firmly. Rows give clone size only sometimes, using once, few, many, or a class for an expanded clone.

>TRBJ1-1|TRBV18|-|-
TGTGCCAGCTCACCAGTGGGGGCGCGGAACACTGAAGCTTTCTTT
CASSPVGARNTEAFF
>TRBJ2-5|TRBV30|once|TRBD2
TGTGCCTGGAGCGGGAGGGGGGTTCAAGAGACCCAGTACTTC
CAWSGRGVQETQYF
>TRBJ2-1|TRBV4-2|-|TRBD2
TGTGCCAGCAGCCAACGGCCGACTAGCGGGGGGGCCAGTGAGCAGTTCTTC
CASSQRPTSGGASEQFF
>TRBJ2-3|TRBV7-2|-|-
TGTGCCAGCAGCTTGGACTTCACAGATACGCAGTATTTT
CASSLDFTDTQYF
>TRBJ2-5|TRBV6-5|-|TRBD1
TGTGCCAGCAGTAACCTCGGGACAGGGAGAGAGACCCAGTACTTC
CASSNLGTGRETQYF
>TRBJ1-6|TRBV10-2|-|TRBD1
TGCGCCACCCGTTTGGGACAGGACAATTCACCCCTCCACTTT
CATRLGQDNSPLHF
>TRBJ2-5|TRBV29-1|-|TRBD2
TGCAGCGTTCGGGGGGGCAGCCAAGAGACCCAGTACTTC
CSVRGGSQETQYF
>TRBJ2-4|TRBV5-4|-|-
TGTGCCAGCAGCTTGCCAGGGATGGGGCAGGGGATAAACATTCAGTACTTC
CASSLPGMGQGINIQYF
>TRBJ1-1|TRBV27|-|TRBD1
TGTGCCAGCAGGACAGGGAGGAACACTGAAGCTTTCTTT
CASRTGRNTEAFF
>TRBJ1-4|TRBV9|-|TRBD1
TGTGCCAGCAGCGTTGATGGGACAGGGAATGAAAAACTGTTTTTT
CASSVDGTGNEKLFF
>TRBJ2-5|TRBV27|-|TRBD1
TGTGCCAGCAGTCCTTCCTGGACAGGATTTTCAGAAGAGACCCAGTACTTC
CASSPSWTGFSEETQYF
>TRBJ1-2|TRBV6-2/TRBV6-3|few|TRBD1
TGTGCCAGCAGCCTCCGGGGACAGGGGGAGCGGGGCTACACCTTC
CASSLRGQGERGYTF
>TRBJ2-5|TRBV3-1/TRBV3-2|-|TRBD2
TGTGCCAGCAGCCAAGGGGCTAGCGGGGGGGCATGGGAGACCCAGTACTTC
CASSQGASGGAWETQYF
>TRBJ2-3|TRBV5-4|-|TRBD1
TGTGCCAGCAGCTTTGACAGGGGCATAGCAGATACGCAGTATTTT
CASSFDRGIADTQYF
>TRBJ2-1|TRBV7-9|-|-
TGTGCCAGCAGCTTTGAGGGTAAGGGGCAGTTCTTC
CASSFEGKGQFF
>TRBJ1-5|TRBV27|-|-
TGTGCCAGCAGTTGGGCAGCTTATCAGCCCCAGCATTTT
CASSWAAYQPQHF
>TRBJ2-1|TRBV7-3|-|-
TGTGCCAGCAGCCCTCTCTTGGGCGATGAGCAGTTCTTC
CASSPLLGDEQFF
>TRBJ2-3|TRBV14|-|-
TGTGCCAGCAGTCAACGGACTATCACAGATACGCAGTATTTT
CASSQRTITDTQYF
>TRBJ1-2|TRBV2|-|TRBD1
TGTGCCAGCAGCCTACAGGGGGGAGATGGCTACACCTTC
CASSLQGGDGYTF
>TRBJ2-4|TRBV7-9|-|-
TGTGCCAGCAGCTTAAGCGGCGGCAGCCAAAACATTCAGTACTTC
CASSLSGGSQNIQYF
>TRBJ1-5|TRBV3-1/TRBV3-2|-|TRBD1
TGTGCCAGCAGCCAGGCCGGGACAGGCGGCATGGCCCAGCATTTT
CASSQAGTGGMAQHF
>TRBJ2-2|TRBV3-1/TRBV3-2|many|-
TGTGCCAGCAGCCTGGGGCGGCTCCAGGACGGGGAGCTGTTTTTT
CASSLGRLQDGELFF
>TRBJ1-4|TRBV11-2|-|-
TGTGCCAGCAGCTTTGGCAGGGCGGAATTGGCAACTAATGAAAAACTGTTTTTT
CASSFGRAELATNEKLFF
>TRBJ1-2|TRBV28|-|TRBD1
TGTGCCAGCAGTTCGGACAGGGTCCATGGCTACACCTTC
CASSSDRVHGYTF
>TRBJ1-1|TRBV7-2|-|TRBD1
TGTGCCAGCAGCTCAGGGGGTAGCAACACTGAAGCTTTCTTT
CASSSGGSNTEAFF
>TRBJ2-1|TRBV29-1|-|-
TGCAGCGTTGCCGGGCGGGGGCCCTACAATGAGCAGTTCTTC
CSVAGRGPYNEQFF